A single sample gave rise to the 20 T cell receptor beta chains below, sequenced in a study of blood T cell repertoires in COVID-19. Assay used: immunoSEQ multiplex PCR; TCRdb lists only in-frame clones, some missing. The table shows 400,000 to 450,000 clones, with roughly 90% occurring only once. Sequencing input: peripheral blood. These receptors all come from a woman between 35 and 50 years old with COVID-19, enrolled during active disease.

This clone appeared a single time. The gene calls are TRBV7-9 and TRBJ1-4; 8 bases are shared with TRBD1. Germline values: CDR1 SEHNR, CDR2 FQNEAQ (reference sequence). The CDR3 contains 15 residues. V shed 10 bases, J shed 0 bases, and the junction held 7 bases outside the gene matches. CDR3 region: CATKDRGATNEKLFF. CDR3 sequence (DNA): TGTGCCACCAAAGACAGGGGTGCAACTAATGAAAAACTGTTTTTT.

This rearrangement joins TRBV19 to TRBJ1-1; D may be TRBD1 (5 bases). The germline V gene has CDR1 LNHDA and CDR2 SQIVND (reference sequence). This CDR3 has 14 residues. Trimming removed 6 bases at V and 2 bases at J, with 13 bases between. CDR3 coding DNA: TGTGCCAGTAGAAATGGGGGAGGAAACACTGAAGCTTTCTTT. This sequence encodes CASRNGGGNTEAFF.

This clone was counted once. Here the CDR3 reads CSASHPGEKLFF. CDR3 DNA: TGCAGTGCTAGTCATCCGGGTGAAAAACTGTTTTTT. The chain has TRBV20-1 and TRBJ1-4; no definite D call. Trimming stripped 3 bases from V and 7 bases from J, with 9 bases between. Germline V gene lookup returns CDR1 DFQATT and CDR2 SNEGSKA (reference sequence). CDR3 size: 12 residues.

The CDR3 loop reads CSASKGLAGRTDTQYF. DNA of the CDR3: TGCAGTGCTAGTAAAGGGCTAGCGGGGCGCACAGATACGCAGTATTTT. The chain uses TRBV20-1 and TRBJ2-3; 9 bases align to TRBD2. V shed 3 bases, J shed 1 base, and the junction held 8 bases outside the gene matches. Germline V gene lookup returns CDR1 DFQATT and CDR2 SNEGSKA (reference sequence). This CDR3 is 16 amino acids long.

A remark on this clone: The sample contains more than one DNA sequence encoding this CDR3. V is TRBV5-1 and J is TRBJ1-6; the match to TRBD1 covers 7 bases. Germline loops: CDR1 SGHRS, CDR2 YFSETQ. The CDR3 has 14 amino acids. V dropped 0 bases and J dropped 6; count of bases not matched to a gene: 0. DNA of the CDR3: TGCGCCAGCAGCTTGGGACAGGGTAATTCACCCCTCCACTTT. Translating gives CASSLGQGNSPLHF.

The V and J genes are TRBV21-1 and TRBJ1-2; the D call TRBD1 from the table was never checked on the DNA. TRBV21-1 is a pseudogene. The length of the CDR3 is 16 residues. The CDR3 region has the DNA TGTGCCAGCAGCAGAGTCCCGGGACAGGGGAACTATGGCTACACCTTC. Translated, it gives CASSRVPGQGNYGYTF.

J is TRBJ2-5 and V is TRBV7-9; tentatively, D is TRBD2 (5 bases). The length of the CDR3 is 15 residues. Germline V gene sequence: CDR1 SEHNR, CDR2 FQNEAQ (reference sequence). The V end was cut by 4 bases, the J end by 0 bases, with 12 bases between. The CDR3 nucleotides are TGTGCCAGCAGCTCACGGTCGGGGTACCAAGAGACCCAGTACTTC. Translated: CASSSRSGYQETQYF.

The gene calls are TRBV27 and TRBJ2-7; D might be TRBD1 (7 bases). The germline V and J ends were trimmed by 0 bases and 1 base, with 13 bases remaining between them. The germline gives CDR1 MNHEY, CDR2 SMNVEV (reference sequence). The CDR3 is 16 amino acids. This CDR3 is CASSLSKAGGSYEQYF. Written as DNA, the CDR3 is TGTGCCAGCAGTTTATCGAAGGCAGGGGGGTCCTACGAGCAGTACTTC.

The rearrangement uses TRBV27 and TRBJ1-2, with TRBD1 matching 8 bases. This CDR3 spans 13 amino acids. Germline trimming cut 7 bases from V and 8 bases from J; bases unmatched to any gene: 9. In germline, CDR1 is MNHEY, CDR2 SMNVEV (reference sequence). The CDR3 DNA sequence: TGTGCCAGCACTTCCTGGACAGGGTACGGCTACACCTTC. Translation gives CASTSWTGYGYTF.

This clone has a single count. The chain carries TRBV7-8 and TRBJ1-5; 7 bases map to TRBD1. The CDR3 consists of 17 residues. The germline CDR1 and CDR2 sequences are SGHVS and FQNEAQ. V trimming: 3 bases; J trimming: 7 bases; junction bases outside the gene matches: 15. The CDR3 region has the DNA TGTGCCAGCAGCTTTTCCATAAGACAGGGTTTGTCACAGCCCCAGCATTTT. Its protein product is CASSFSIRQGLSQPQHF.

The V call is TRBV6-2 or TRBV6-3, the J call TRBJ2-5, with 11 bases aligning to TRBD2. CDR1 MNHEY and CDR2 SVGEGT come from the germline V gene. After removal of 4 bases from V and 9 bases from J, the junction contained 7 bases not matched to a gene. This CDR3 has 14 amino acids. CDR3 nucleotide sequence: TGTGCCAGCAGTTCAACTAGCGGGAGCTGGGCCCAGTACTTC. Amino acids: CASSSTSGSWAQYF.

CDR3 in DNA: TGCGCCAGCAGCTTGGCGCAGGGGGCGGGAGGCTACACCTTC. It yields the protein CASSLAQGAGGYTF. The chain recombines TRBV5-1 with TRBJ1-2; TRBD1 aligns across 8 bases. The CDR3 extends over 14 amino acids. Trimming cost V 0 bases and J 8 bases; bases outside gene matches: 6. Germline V gene sequence: CDR1 SGHRS, CDR2 YFSETQ. The whole variable domain, filled in from reference TRBV5-1 and TRBJ1-2, reads KAGVTQTPRYLIKTRGQQVTLSCSPISGHRSVSWYQQTPGQGLQFLFEYFSETQRNKGNFPGRFSGRQFSNSRSEMNVSTLELGDSALYLCASSLAQGAGGYTFGSGTRLTVV.

This chain joins TRBV19 and TRBJ2-7; 9 nucleotides align to TRBD1. CDR1 is LNHDA, CDR2 SQIVND, per germline (reference sequence). The CDR3 consists of 15 residues. The trim removed 6 bases at V and 0 bases at J, leaving 6 bases unmatched. CDR3 region: CASRAGTGLSYEQYF. The CDR3 DNA reads as TGTGCCAGTAGGGCCGGGACAGGGCTCTCCTACGAGCAGTACTTC.

The chain couples TRBV6-5 to TRBJ1-2, with a weak D call TRBD1 (6 bases). V lost 2 bases to trimming and J lost 7 bases, with 20 bases between them. There are 16 residues in the CDR3. Germline CDR1 MNHEY, CDR2 SVGAGI. The CDR3 DNA reads as TGTGCCAGCAGTTACATCTCTGCAGGGGACGAGGCTGGCTACACCTTC. It is translated as CASSYISAGDEAGYTF.

This clone was detected only once. This rearrangement joins TRBV3-1 (or the pseudogene TRBV3-2) to TRBJ1-6, with D hard to call. Germline V CDR1 and CDR2: LGHDT, YNNKEL (reference sequence). V was clipped by 0 bases and J by 10 bases, with 7 bases between them. There are 13 residues in the CDR3. CDR3 sequence reads: CASSQDGTSPLHF. CDR3 sequence (DNA): TGTGCCAGCAGCCAAGATGGCACGTCACCCCTCCACTTT.

The chain links TRBV19 to TRBJ2-7, with a possible D match to TRBD2 (7 bases). The CDR3 has 14 amino acids. V was trimmed by 5 bases and J by 0 bases, leaving 11 bases between them. Per the germline V gene, CDR1 is LNHDA and CDR2 is SQIVND (reference sequence). CDR3 in DNA: TGTGCCAGTAGTCTACGGGGGGCCTCCTACGAGCAGTACTTC. It translates to CASSLRGASYEQYF.

This CDR3 is CASSFSGRVNEKLFF. The DNA of the CDR3 is TGTGCCAGCAGCTTTTCAGGGAGGGTGAATGAAAAACTGTTTTTT. J is TRBJ1-4 and V is TRBV7-2; the D gene is possibly TRBD1 (5 bases). CDR1 is SGHTA, CDR2 FQGNSA, per germline. The CDR3 runs to 15 residues. The V end was cut by 3 bases, the J end by 5 bases, with 13 bases between.

This clone was seen more than once but under ten times. The rearrangement joins TRBV7-9 to TRBJ1-2; the D is unclear. Trimming removed 1 base from V and 9 bases from J, with 18 bases in between. Looked up from germline, CDR1 is SEHNR and CDR2 is FQNEAQ (reference sequence). The CDR3 extends over 15 amino acids. In nucleotides, the CDR3 is TGTGCCAGCAGCTTAGATCTCGATAGCTTAGTTCGCTACACCTTC. It translates to CASSLDLDSLVRYTF.

The chain joins TRBV7-2 to TRBJ1-2, with D perhaps matching TRBD1 (5 bases). Trimming removed 5 bases from V and 7 bases from J, with 20 bases in between. Germline lookup yields CDR1 SGHTA and CDR2 FQGNSA. CDR3 length: 15 amino acids. The CDR3 here is CASSPNRRPKVGYTF. The CDR3 DNA reads TGTGCCAGCAGCCCCAACAGGCGACCAAAGGTTGGCTACACCTTC.

Points on this clone: This specimen includes other DNA sequences encoding the same CDR3. V gene TRBV27 combines with J gene TRBJ1-5, with D maybe TRBD1 (5 bases). Looked up from germline, CDR1 is MNHEY and CDR2 is SMNVEV (reference sequence). V shed 2 bases and J shed 0 bases, with 8 bases lying between them. The CDR3 runs to 15 residues. The CDR3, as DNA: TGTGCCAGCAGTTTAGGGGGGGATAGCAATCAGCCCCAGCATTTT. Protein product: CASSLGGDSNQPQHF.